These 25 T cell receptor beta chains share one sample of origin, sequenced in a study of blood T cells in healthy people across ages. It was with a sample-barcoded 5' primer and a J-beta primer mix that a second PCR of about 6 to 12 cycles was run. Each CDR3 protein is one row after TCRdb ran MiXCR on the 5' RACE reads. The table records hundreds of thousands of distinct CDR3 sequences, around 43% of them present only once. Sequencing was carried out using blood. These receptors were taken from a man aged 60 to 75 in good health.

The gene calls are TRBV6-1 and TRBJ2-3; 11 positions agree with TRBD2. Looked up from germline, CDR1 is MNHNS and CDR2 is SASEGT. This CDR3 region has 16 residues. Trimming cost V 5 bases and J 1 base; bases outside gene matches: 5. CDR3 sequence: CASSFLSGGGTDTQYF. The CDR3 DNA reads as TGTGCCAGCAGTTTCCTTAGCGGGGGGGGCACAGATACGCAGTATTTT.

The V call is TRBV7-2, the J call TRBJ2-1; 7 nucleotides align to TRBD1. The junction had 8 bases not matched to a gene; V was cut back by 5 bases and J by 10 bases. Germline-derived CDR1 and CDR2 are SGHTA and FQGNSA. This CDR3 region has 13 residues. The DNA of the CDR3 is TGTGCCAGCAGCGCACAGGGGCTCACGGAGCAGTTCTTC. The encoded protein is CASSAQGLTEQFF.

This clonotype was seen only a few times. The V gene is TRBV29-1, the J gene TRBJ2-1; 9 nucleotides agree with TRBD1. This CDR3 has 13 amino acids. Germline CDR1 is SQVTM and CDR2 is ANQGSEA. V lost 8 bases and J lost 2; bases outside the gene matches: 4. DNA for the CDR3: TGCAGCATCCGGGACAGGGCCTACAATGAGCAGTTCTTC. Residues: CSIRDRAYNEQFF.

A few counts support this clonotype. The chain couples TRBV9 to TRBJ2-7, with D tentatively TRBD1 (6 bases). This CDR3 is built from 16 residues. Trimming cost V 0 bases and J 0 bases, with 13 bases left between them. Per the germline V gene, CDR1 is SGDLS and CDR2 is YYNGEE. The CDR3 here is CASSVVRQGSSYEQYF. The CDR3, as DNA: TGTGCCAGCAGCGTAGTCAGGCAGGGGAGCTCCTACGAGCAGTACTTC.

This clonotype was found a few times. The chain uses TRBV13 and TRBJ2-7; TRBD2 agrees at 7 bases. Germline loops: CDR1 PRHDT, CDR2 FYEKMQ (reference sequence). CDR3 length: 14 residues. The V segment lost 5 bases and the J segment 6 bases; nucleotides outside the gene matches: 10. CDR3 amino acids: CASSLRTSQREQYF. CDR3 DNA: TGTGCCAGCAGCCTACGGACTAGTCAACGCGAGCAGTACTTC. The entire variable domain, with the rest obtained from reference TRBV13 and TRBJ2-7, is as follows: AAGVIQSPRHLIKEKRETATLKCYPIPRHDTVYWYQQGPGQDPQFLISFYEKMQSDKGSIPDRFSAQQFSDYHSELNMSSLELGDSALYFCASSLRTSQREQYFGPGTRLTVT.

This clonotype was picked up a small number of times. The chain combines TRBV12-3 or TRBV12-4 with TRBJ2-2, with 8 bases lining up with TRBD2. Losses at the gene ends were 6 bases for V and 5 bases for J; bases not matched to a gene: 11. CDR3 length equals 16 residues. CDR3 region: CASRESGGTRTGELFF. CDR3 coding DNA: TGTGCCAGCAGGGAGAGCGGGGGCACGAGGACCGGGGAGCTGTTTTTT.

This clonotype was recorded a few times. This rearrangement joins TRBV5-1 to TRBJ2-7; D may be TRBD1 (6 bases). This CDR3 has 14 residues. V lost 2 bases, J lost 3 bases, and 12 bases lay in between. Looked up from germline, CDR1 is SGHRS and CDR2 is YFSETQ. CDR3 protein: CASSFSGVYYEQYF. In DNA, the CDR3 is TGCGCCAGCAGCTTCTCAGGGGTGTACTACGAGCAGTACTTC.

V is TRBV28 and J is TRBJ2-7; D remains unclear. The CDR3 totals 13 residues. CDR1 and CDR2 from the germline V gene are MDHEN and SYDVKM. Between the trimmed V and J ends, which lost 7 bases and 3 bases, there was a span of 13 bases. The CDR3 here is CASTTLESYEQYF. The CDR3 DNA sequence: TGTGCCAGCACAACGCTCGAGAGCTACGAGCAGTACTTC.

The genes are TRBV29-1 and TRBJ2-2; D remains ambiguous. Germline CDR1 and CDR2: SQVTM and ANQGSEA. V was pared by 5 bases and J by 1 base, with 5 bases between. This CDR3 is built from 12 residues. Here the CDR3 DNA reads TGCAGCGTTTTGGGGAACACCGGGGAGCTGTTTTTT. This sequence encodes CSVLGNTGELFF.

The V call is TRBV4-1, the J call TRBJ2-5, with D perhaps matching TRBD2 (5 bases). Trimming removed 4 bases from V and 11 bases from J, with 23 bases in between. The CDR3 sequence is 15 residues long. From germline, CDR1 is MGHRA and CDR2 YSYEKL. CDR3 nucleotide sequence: TGCGCCAGCAGCCGCTTGGCGGGCGACTACAATGAGCAGTACTTC. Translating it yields CASSRLAGDYNEQYF.

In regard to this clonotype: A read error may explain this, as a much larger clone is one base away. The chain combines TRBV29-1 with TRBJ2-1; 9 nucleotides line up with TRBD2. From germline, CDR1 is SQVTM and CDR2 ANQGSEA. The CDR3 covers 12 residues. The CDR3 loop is CSVALAGNKQFF. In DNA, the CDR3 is TGCAGCGTTGCACTAGCGGGCAATAAGCAGTTCTTC.

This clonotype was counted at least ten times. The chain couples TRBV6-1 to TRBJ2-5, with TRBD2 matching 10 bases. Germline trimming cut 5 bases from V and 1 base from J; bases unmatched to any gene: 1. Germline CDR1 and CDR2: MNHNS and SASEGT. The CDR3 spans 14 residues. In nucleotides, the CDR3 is TGTGCCAGCAGTTCTAGCGGGGGCCAAGAGACCCAGTACTTC. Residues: CASSSSGGQETQYF.

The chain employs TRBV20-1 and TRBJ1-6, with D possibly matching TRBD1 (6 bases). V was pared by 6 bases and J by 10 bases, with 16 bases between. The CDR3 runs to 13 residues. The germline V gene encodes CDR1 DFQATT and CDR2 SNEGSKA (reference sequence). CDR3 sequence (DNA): TGCAGTGCGCTGGACAGTTCGGGGTCACCCCTCCACTTT. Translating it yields CSALDSSGSPLHF.

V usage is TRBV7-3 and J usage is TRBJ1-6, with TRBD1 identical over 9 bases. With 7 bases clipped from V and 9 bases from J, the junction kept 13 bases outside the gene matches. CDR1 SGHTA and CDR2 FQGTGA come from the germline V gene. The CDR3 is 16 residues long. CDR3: CASNPGGTGLVSPLHF. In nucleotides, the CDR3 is TGTGCCAGCAACCCTGGGGGGACAGGGTTAGTTTCACCCCTCCACTTT.

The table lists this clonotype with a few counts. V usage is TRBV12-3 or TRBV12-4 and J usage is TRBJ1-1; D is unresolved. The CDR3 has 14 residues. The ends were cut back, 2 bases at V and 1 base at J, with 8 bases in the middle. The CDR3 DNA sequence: TGTGCCAGCAGTTTAATTAGGGAGAACACTGAAGCTTTCTTT. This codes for CASSLIRENTEAFF.

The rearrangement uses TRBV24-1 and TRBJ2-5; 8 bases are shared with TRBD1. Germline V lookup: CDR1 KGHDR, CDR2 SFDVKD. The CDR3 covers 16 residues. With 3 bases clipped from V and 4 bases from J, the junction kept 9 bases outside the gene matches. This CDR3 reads CATSDPQGQGLETQYF. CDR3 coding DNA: TGTGCCACCAGTGATCCCCAAGGACAGGGCCTAGAGACCCAGTACTTC.

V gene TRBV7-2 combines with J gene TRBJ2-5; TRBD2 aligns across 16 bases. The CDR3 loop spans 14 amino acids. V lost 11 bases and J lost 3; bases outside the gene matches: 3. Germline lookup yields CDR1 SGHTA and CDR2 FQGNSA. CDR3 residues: CAVGLAGGKETQYF. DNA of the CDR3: TGTGCCGTGGGACTAGCGGGGGGGAAAGAGACCCAGTACTTC. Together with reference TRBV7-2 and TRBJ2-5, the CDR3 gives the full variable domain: GAGVSQSPSNKVTEKGKDVELRCDPISGHTALYWYRQSLGQGLEFLIYFQGNSAPDKSGLPSDRFSAERTGGSVSTLTIQRTQQEDSAVYLCAVGLAGGKETQYFGPGTRLLVL.

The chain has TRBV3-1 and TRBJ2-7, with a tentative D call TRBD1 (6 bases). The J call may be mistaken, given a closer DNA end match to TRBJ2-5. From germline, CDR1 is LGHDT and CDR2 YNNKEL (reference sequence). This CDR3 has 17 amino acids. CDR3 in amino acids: CASSQDRTVGRRETQYF. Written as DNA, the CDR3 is TGTGCCAGCAGCCAAGATCGGACAGTGGGTCGTCGGGAGACCCAGTACTTC.

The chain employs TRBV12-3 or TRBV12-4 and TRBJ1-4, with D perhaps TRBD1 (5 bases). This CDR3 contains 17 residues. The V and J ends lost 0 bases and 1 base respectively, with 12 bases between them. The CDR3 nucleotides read TGTGCCAGCAGTTTAGCGGGGGGGGACGGAACTAATGAAAAACTGTTTTTT. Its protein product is CASSLAGGDGTNEKLFF.

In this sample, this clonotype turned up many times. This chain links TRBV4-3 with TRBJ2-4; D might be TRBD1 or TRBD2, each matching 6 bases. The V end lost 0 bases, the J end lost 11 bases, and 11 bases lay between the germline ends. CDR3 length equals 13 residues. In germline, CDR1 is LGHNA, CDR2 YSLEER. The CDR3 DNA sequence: TGCGCCAGCAGCCAAGATCTAAGGGGGGTTCAGTACTTC. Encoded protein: CASSQDLRGVQYF.

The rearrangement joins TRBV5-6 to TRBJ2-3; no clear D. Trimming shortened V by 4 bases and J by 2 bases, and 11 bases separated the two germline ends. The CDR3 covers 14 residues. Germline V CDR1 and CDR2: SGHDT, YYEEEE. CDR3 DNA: TGTGCCAGCAGCCTCATGGAGTCCACAGATACGCAGTATTTT. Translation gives CASSLMESTDTQYF.

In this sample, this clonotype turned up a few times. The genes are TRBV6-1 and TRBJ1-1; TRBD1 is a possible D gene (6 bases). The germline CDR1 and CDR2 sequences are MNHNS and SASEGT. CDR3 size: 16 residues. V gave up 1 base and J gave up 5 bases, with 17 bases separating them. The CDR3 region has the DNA TGTGCCAGCAGTGAAGGTGGGGGCAGCCGCGGGACTGAAGCTTTCTTT. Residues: CASSEGGGSRGTEAFF.

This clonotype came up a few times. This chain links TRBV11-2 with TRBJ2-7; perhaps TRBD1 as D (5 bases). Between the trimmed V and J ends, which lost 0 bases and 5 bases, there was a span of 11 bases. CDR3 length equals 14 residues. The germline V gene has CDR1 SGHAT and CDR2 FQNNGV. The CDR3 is CASSLEAGLHEQYF. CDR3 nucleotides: TGTGCCAGCAGCTTAGAGGCAGGGTTACACGAGCAGTACTTC.

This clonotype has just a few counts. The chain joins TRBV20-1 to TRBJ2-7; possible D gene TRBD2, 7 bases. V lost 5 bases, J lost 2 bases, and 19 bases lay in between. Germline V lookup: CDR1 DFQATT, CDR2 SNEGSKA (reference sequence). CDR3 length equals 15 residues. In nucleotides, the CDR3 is TGCAGTGCTCCTGACTTCGGCGGGGGCACCTACGAGCAGTACTTC. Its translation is CSAPDFGGGTYEQYF.

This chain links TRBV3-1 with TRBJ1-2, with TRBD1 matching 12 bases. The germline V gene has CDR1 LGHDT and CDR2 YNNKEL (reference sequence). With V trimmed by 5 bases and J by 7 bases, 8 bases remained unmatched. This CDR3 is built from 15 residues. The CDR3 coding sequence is TGTGCCAGCAGCGTGTTGGGACAGGGGGCAAGTGGCTACACCTTC. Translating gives CASSVLGQGASGYTF.